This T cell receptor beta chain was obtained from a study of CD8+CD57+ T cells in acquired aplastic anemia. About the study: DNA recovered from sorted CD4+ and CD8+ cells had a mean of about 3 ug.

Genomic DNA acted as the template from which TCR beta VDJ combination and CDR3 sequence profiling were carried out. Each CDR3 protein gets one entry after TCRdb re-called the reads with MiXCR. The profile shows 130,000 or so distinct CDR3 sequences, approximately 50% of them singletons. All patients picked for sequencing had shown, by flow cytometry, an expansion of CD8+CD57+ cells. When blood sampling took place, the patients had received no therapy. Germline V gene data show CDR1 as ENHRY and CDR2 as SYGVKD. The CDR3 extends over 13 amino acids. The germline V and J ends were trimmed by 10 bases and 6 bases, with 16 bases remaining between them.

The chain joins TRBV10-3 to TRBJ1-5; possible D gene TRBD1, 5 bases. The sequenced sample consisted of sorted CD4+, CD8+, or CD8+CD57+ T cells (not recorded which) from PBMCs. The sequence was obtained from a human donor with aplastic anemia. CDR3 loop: CATRDPEGQPQHF. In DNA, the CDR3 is TGTGCCACCCGGGACCCTGAGGGTCAGCCCCAGCATTTT.